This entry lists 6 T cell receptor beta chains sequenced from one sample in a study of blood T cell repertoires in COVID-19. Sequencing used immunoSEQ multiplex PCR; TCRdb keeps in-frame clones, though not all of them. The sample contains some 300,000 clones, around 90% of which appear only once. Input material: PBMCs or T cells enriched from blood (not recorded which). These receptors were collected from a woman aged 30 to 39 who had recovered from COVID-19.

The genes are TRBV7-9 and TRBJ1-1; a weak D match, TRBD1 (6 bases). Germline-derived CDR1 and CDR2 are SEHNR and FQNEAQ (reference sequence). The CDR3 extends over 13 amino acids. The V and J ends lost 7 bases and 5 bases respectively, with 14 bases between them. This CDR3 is CASTTGLRTEAFF. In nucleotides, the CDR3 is TGTGCCAGCACCACAGGGTTAAGAACTGAAGCTTTCTTT.

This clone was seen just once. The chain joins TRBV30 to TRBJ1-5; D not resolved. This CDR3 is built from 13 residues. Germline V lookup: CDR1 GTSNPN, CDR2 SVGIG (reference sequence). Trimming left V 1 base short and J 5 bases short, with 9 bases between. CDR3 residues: CAWSGREDQPQHF. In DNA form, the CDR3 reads TGTGCCTGGAGTGGTAGGGAGGATCAGCCCCAGCATTTT.

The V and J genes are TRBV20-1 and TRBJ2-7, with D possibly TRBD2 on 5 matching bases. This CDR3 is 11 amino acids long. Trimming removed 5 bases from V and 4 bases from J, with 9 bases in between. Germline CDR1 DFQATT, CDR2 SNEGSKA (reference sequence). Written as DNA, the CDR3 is TGCAGTGCTGAGGGTCTTTACGAGCAGTACTTC. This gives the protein CSAEGLYEQYF.

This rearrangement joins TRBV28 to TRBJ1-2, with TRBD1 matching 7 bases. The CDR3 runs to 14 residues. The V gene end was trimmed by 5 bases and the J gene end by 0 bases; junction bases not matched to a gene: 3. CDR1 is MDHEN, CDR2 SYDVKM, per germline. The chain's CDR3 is CASSPGTANYGYTF. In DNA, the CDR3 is TGTGCCAGCAGTCCGGGGACAGCTAACTATGGCTACACCTTC.

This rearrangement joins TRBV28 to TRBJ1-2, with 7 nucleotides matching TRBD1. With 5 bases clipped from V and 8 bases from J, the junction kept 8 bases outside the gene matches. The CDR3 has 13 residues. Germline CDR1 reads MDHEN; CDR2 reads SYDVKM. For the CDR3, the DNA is TGTGCCAGCAGTCCCGACAGGGTGGTCGGCTACACCTTC. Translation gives CASSPDRVVGYTF.

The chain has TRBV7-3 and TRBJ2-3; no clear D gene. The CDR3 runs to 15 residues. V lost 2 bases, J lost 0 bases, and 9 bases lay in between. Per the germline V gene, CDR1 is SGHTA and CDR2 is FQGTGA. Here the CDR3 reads CASSLGQASTDTQYF. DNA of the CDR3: TGTGCCAGCAGCTTAGGGCAGGCCAGCACAGATACGCAGTATTTT.